Listed below are T cell receptor beta chains from one sample, sequenced in a study of T cell responses to AZD1222 COVID-19 vaccine. Some clones are missing from TCRdb's copy, which holds only in-frame ones; the method was immunoSEQ multiplex PCR. The data hold 120,000 to 150,000 clones, with about 89% observed a single time. Sequences were derived from peripheral blood, sampled 28 days after the second dose of the MenACWY control vaccine. The receptors shown here come from an adult who received the MenACWY meningococcal vaccine as a control. CDR3s include the opening cysteine and the closing phenylalanine or tryptophan. D genes are given only for firm matches. Size values are once, few and many counts, or a class for expanded clones, and some rows have none.

CDR3 protein: CASSPLRGIATNEKLFF
CDR3 DNA: TGTGCCAGCTCACCCCTTCGGGGAATTGCAACTAATGAAAAACTGTTTTTT
J gene: TRBJ1-4
clone size: .
V gene: TRBV18
D gene: .

CDR3 protein: CASSNDRGDNSPLHF
CDR3 DNA: TGTGCCAGTAGTAACGACAGGGGCGATAATTCACCCCTCCACTTT
J gene: TRBJ1-6
clone size: .
V gene: TRBV19
D gene: TRBD1

CDR3 protein: CASSDYREYEQYF
CDR3 DNA: TGTGCCAGCAGTGACTACAGGGAGTACGAGCAGTACTTC
J gene: TRBJ2-7
clone size: .
V gene: TRBV2
D gene: .

CDR3 protein: CASSIRPQGAGGNQPQHF
CDR3 DNA: TGTGCCAGTAGTATTAGGCCACAGGGGGCTGGGGGCAATCAGCCCCAGCATTTT
J gene: TRBJ1-5
clone size: .
V gene: TRBV19
D gene: TRBD1

CDR3 protein: CASSPTAGASTDTQYF
CDR3 DNA: TGTGCCAGCTCACCAACGGCAGGGGCTAGCACAGATACGCAGTATTTT
J gene: TRBJ2-3
clone size: .
V gene: TRBV18
D gene: .

CDR3 protein: CASSRGNEKLFF
CDR3 DNA: TGTGCCAGCAGCAGGGGGAATGAAAAACTGTTTTTT
J gene: TRBJ1-4
clone size: .
V gene: TRBV7-2
D gene: .

CDR3 protein: CASSLGEGRAPGEQYF
CDR3 DNA: TGTGCCAGCAGCTTAGGGGAAGGACGGGCCCCGGGCGAGCAGTACTTC
J gene: TRBJ2-7
clone size: .
V gene: TRBV7-6
D gene: .

CDR3 protein: CASSPQGASGAGELFF
CDR3 DNA: TGTGCCAGCTCACCGCAGGGGGCATCGGGCGCCGGGGAGCTGTTTTTT
J gene: TRBJ2-2
clone size: .
V gene: TRBV18
D gene: TRBD1

CDR3 protein: CASSLGGSVTEAFF
CDR3 DNA: TGTGCCAGCAGCTTAGGAGGCTCCGTCACTGAAGCTTTCTTT
J gene: TRBJ1-1
clone size: .
V gene: TRBV7-6
D gene: .

CDR3 protein: CASSQERGPFNSPLHF
CDR3 DNA: TGCGCCAGCAGCCAAGAAAGGGGGCCATTTAATTCACCCCTCCACTTT
J gene: TRBJ1-6
clone size: once
V gene: TRBV4-3
D gene: TRBD1

CDR3 protein: CASSQPKGQGADGYTF
CDR3 DNA: TGTGCCAGTAGCCAACCGAAGGGACAGGGGGCTGATGGCTACACCTTC
J gene: TRBJ1-2
clone size: .
V gene: TRBV19
D gene: TRBD1

CDR3 protein: CSVEFGIGDTQYF
CDR3 DNA: TGCAGCGTTGAATTTGGGATTGGAGATACGCAGTATTTT
J gene: TRBJ2-3
clone size: .
V gene: TRBV29-1
D gene: .

CDR3 protein: CASSEGETQYF
CDR3 DNA: TGTGCCAGCAGCGAGGGGGAGACCCAGTACTTC
J gene: TRBJ2-5
clone size: .
V gene: TRBV9
D gene: .

CDR3 protein: CASSLRLAGDSGTGELFF
CDR3 DNA: TGTGCCAGCAGCTTGAGGCTAGCGGGAGATTCGGGCACCGGGGAGCTGTTTTTT
J gene: TRBJ2-2
clone size: .
V gene: TRBV5-6
D gene: TRBD2

CDR3 protein: CASSLEPLAGWETQYF
CDR3 DNA: TGTGCTAGCAGCTTAGAACCCTTGGCAGGATGGGAGACCCAGTACTTC
J gene: TRBJ2-5
clone size: once
V gene: TRBV7-7
D gene: .